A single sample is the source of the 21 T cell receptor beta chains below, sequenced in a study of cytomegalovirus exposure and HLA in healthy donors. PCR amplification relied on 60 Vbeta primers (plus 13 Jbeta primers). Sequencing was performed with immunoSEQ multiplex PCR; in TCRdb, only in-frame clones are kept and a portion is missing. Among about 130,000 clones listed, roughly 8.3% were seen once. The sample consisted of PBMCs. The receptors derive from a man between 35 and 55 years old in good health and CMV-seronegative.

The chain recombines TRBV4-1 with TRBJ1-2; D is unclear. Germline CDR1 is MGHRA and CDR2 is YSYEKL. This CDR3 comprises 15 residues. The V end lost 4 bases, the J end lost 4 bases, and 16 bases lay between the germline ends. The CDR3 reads CASSLHPEIVYGYTF. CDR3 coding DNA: TGCGCCAGCAGCCTCCATCCGGAGATAGTCTATGGCTACACCTTC.

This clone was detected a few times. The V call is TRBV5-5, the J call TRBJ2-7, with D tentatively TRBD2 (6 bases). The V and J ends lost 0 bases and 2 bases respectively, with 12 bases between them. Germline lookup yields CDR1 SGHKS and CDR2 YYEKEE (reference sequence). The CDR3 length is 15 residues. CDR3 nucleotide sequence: TGTGCCAGCAGCTTGGAAGGGAGGATGACCTACGAGCAGTACTTC. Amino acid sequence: CASSLEGRMTYEQYF.

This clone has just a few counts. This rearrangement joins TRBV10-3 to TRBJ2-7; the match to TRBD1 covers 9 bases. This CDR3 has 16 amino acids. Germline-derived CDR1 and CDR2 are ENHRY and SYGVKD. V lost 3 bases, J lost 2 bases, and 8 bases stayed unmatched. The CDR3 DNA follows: TGTGCCATCAGTGATTTCAGGACAGGGGAAACCTACGAGCAGTACTTC. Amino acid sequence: CAISDFRTGETYEQYF.

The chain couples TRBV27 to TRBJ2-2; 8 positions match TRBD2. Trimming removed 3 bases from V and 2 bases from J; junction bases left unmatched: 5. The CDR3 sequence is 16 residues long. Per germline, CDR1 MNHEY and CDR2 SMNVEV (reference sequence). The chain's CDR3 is CASSFLSGGNTGELFF. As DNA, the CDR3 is TGTGCCAGCAGTTTCCTCAGCGGGGGCAACACCGGGGAGCTGTTTTTT.

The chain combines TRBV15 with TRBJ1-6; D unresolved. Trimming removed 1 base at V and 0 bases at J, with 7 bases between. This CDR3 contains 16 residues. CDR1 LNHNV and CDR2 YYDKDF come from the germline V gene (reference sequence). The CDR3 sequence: CATSRGPSSYNSPLHF. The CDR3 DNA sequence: TGTGCCACCAGCAGAGGACCTAGCTCCTATAATTCACCCCTCCACTTT.

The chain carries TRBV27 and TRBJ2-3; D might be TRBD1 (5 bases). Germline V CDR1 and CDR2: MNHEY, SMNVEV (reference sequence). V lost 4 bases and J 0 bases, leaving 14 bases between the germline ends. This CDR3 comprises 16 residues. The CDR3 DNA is TGTGCCAGCAGTTCCCGTAGGAGACAGAGCACAGATACGCAGTATTTT. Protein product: CASSSRRRQSTDTQYF.

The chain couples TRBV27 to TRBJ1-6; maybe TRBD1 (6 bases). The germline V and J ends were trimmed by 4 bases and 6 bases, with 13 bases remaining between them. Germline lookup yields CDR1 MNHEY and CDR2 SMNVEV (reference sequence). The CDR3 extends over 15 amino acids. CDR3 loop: CASSYMDSLNSPLHF. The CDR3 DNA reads TGTGCCAGCAGTTACATGGACAGCCTTAATTCACCCCTCCACTTT.

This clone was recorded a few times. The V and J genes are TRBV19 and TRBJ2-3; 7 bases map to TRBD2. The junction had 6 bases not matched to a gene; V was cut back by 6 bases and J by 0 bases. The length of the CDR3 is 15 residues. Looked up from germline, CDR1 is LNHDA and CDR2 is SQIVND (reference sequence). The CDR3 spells CASSVDGGSTDTQYF. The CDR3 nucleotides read TGTGCCAGTAGCGTTGACGGGGGGAGCACAGATACGCAGTATTTT.

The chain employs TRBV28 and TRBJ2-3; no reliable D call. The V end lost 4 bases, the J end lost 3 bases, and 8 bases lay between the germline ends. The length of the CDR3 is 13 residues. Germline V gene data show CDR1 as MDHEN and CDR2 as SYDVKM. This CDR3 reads CASSSGQTDTQYF. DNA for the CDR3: TGTGCCAGCAGTTCTGGCCAGACAGATACGCAGTATTTT.

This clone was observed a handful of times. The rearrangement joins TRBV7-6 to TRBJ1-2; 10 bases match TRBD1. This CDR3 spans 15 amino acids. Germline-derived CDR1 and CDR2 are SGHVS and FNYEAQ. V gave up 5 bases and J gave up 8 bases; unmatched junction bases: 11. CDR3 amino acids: CASSPKGTGVWGYTF. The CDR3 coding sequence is TGTGCCAGCAGCCCAAAGGGGACAGGGGTCTGGGGCTACACCTTC.

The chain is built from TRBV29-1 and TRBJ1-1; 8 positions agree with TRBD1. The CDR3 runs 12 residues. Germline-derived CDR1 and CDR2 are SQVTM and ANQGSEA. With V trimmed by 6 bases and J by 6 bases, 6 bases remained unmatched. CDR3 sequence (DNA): TGCAGCGTAGCGGACAGGGTAGCTGAAGCTTTCTTT. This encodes CSVADRVAEAFF.

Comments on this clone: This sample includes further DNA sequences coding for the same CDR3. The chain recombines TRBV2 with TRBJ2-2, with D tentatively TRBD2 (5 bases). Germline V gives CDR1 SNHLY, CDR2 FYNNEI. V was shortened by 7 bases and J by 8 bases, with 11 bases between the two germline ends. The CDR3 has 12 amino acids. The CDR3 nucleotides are TGTGCCAGCAACAGAGCGGTTGGGGAGCTGTTTTTT. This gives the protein CASNRAVGELFF.

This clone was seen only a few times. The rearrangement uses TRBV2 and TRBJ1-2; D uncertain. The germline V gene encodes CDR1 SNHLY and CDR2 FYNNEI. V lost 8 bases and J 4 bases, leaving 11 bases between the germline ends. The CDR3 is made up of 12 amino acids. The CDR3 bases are TGTGCCAGCGCAGGAACTTCCTATGGCTACACCTTC. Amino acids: CASAGTSYGYTF. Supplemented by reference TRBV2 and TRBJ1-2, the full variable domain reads EPEVTQTPSHQVTQMGQEVILRCVPISNHLYFYWYRQILGQKVEFLVSFYNNEISEKSEIFDDQFSVERPDGSNFTLKIRSTKLEDSAMYFCASAGTSYGYTFGSGTRLTVV.

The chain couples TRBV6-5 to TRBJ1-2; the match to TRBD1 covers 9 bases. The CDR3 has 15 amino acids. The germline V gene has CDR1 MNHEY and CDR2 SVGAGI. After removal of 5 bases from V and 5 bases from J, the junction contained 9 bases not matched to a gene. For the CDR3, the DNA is TGTGCCAGCAGTAAACGCCGGGACAGGGAATATGGCTACACCTTC. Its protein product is CASSKRRDREYGYTF.

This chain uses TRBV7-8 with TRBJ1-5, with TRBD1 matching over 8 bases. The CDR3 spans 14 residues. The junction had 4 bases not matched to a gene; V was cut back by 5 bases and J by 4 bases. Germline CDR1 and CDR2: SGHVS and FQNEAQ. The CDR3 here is CASSVGQGNQPQHF. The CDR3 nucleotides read TGTGCCAGCAGCGTAGGACAGGGAAATCAGCCCCAGCATTTT.

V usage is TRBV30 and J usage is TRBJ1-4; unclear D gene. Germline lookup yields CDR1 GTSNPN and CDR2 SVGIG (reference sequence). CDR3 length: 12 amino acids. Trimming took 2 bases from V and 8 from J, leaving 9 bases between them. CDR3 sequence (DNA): TGTGCCTGGAGTCCCAACCAGGAAAAACTGTTTTTT. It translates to CAWSPNQEKLFF.

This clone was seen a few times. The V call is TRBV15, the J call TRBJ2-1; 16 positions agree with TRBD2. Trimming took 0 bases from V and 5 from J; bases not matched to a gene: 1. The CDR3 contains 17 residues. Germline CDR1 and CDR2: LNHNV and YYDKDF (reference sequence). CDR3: CATSRDGTSGGDNEQFF. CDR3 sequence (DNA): TGTGCCACCAGCAGAGATGGGACTAGCGGGGGGGACAATGAGCAGTTCTTC.

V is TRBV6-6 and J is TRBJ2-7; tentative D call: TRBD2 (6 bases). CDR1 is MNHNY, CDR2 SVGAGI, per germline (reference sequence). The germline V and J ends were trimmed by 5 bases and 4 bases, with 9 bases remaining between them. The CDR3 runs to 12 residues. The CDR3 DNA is TGTGCCAGCAGTCACGGGACTTACGAGCAGTACTTC. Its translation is CASSHGTYEQYF.

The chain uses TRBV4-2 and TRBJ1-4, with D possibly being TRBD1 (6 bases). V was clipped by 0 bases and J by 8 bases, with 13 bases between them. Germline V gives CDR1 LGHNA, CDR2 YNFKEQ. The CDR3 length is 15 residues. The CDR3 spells CASSQEGDRKEKLFF. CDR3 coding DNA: TGTGCCAGCAGCCAAGAGGGAGACAGGAAAGAAAAACTGTTTTTT.

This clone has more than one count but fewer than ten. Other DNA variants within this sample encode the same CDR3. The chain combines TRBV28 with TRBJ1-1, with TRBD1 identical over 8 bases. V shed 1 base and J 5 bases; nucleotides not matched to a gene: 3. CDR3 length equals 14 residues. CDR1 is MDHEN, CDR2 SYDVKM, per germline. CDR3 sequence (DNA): TGTGCCAGCAGTTTATTCGACAGGGGAACTGAAGCTTTCTTT. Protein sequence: CASSLFDRGTEAFF.

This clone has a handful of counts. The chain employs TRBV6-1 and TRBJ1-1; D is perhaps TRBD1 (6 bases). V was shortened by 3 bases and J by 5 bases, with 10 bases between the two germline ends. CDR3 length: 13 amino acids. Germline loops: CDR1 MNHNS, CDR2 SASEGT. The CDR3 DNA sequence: TGTGCCAGCAGTGACAGGGGAGAGACTGAAGCTTTCTTT. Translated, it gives CASSDRGETEAFF.